The clone carrying this TCR beta chain showed up just a few times. Its antigen is currently unknown. Not a single patient had been given any form of treatment at any point before undergoing thyroid surgery. This sample stems from a study of metastatic and nonmetastatic thyroid tumors. In the study overall: Repertoire comparison spanned blood and tumor or nodule tissue of malignant and benign thyroid patients. The study's findings and limits: Versus benign nodules, malignant thyroid tumors reportedly had significantly higher TCR beta diversity, in blood and tumor.

The CDR3 totals 16 residues. The ends lost 3 bases at V and 4 bases at J; junction bases unmatched: 7. Germline-derived CDR1 and CDR2 are MNHGY and SVAAGI. The authors' processing: For papillary thyroid cancer, a distant-metastasis classifier was constructed from CDR3 differences observed across clinicopathological groups. TCRdb ran MiXCR on the PCR reads. Here the V and J calls rest on TCRdb's processing, not on the authors' analysis. The repertoire holds more than 9,500 clones, with 31% as singletons. This rearrangement joins TRBV6-9 to TRBJ2-7; 12 bases map to TRBD1. The clonotype originates from a male donor with papillary thyroid cancer or a benign thyroid nodule (not recorded which). Some clones in this sample may be carry-over from other donors' samples. Sequenced material: tumor tissue. The CDR3 protein is CASSYDRDRGLYEQYF. The CDR3 DNA is TGTGCCAGCAGTTACGACCGGGACAGGGGGCTTTACGAGCAGTACTTC.